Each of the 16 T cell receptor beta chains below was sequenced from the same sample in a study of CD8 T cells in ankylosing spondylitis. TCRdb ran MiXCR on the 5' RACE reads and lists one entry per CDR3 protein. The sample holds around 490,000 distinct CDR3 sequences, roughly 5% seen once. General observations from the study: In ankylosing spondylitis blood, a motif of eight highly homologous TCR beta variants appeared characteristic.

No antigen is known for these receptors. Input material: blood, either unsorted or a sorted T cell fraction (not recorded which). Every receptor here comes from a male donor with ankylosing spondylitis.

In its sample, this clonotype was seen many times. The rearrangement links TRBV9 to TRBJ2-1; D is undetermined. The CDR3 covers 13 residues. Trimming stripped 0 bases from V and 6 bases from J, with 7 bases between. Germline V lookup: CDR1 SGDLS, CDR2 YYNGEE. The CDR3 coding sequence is TGTGCCAGCAGCGTAGTGGGGTTCAATGAGCAGTTCTTC. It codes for CASSVVGFNEQFF.

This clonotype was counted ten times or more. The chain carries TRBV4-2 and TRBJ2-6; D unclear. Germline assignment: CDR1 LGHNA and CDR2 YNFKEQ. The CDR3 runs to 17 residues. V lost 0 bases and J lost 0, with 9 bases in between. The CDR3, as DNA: TGTGCCAGCAGCCAAGATAAGAGTCTCTCTGGGGCCAACGTCCTGACTTTC. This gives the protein CASSQDKSLSGANVLTF.

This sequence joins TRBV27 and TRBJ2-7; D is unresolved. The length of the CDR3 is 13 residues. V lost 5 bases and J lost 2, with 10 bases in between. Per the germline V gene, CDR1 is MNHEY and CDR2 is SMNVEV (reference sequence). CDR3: CASSVTITYEQYF. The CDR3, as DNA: TGTGCCAGCAGTGTAACCATCACCTACGAGCAGTACTTC.

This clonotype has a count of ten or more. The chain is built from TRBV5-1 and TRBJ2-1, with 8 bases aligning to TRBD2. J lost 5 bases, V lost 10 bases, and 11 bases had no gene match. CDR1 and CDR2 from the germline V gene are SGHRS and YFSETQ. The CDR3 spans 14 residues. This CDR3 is CAREAGVSDNEQFF. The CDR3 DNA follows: TGCGCCCGAGAAGCGGGAGTAAGCGACAATGAGCAGTTCTTC. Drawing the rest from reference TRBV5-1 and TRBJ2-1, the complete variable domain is KAGVTQTPRYLIKTRGQQVTLSCSPISGHRSVSWYQQTPGQGLQFLFEYFSETQRNKGNFPGRFSGRQFSNSRSEMNVSTLELGDSALYLCAREAGVSDNEQFFGPGTRLTVL.

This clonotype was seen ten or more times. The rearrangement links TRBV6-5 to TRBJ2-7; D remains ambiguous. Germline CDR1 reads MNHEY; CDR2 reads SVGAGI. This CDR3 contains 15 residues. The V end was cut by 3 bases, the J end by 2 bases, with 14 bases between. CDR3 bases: TGTGCCAGCAGTTATTCCGCCGCCTACCCCTACGAGCAGTACTTC. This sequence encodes CASSYSAAYPYEQYF.

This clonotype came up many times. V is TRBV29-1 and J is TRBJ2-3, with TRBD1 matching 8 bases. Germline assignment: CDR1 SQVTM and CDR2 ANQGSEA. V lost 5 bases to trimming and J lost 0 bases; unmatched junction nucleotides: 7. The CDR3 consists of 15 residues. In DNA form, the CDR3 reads TGCAGCGTTTTCCCAGGGACAGGAAGCACAGATACGCAGTATTTT. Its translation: CSVFPGTGSTDTQYF.

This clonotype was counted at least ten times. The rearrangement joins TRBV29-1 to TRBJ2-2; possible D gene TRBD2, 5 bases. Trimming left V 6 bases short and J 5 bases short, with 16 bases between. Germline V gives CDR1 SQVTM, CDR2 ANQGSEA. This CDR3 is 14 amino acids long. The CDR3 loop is CSVAGRVGTGELFF. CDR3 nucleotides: TGCAGCGTAGCTGGGAGAGTAGGGACCGGGGAGCTGTTTTTT.

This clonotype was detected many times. CDR3 amino acids: CASSSGGTVYSNQPQHF. The CDR3 DNA reads TGTGCCAGCAGTTCCGGGGGGACAGTGTATAGCAATCAGCCCCAGCATTTT. The J gene is TRBJ1-5, the V gene TRBV12-3 or TRBV12-4, with 7 bases lining up with TRBD1. Unmatched junction bases numbered 9, after V lost 4 bases and J lost 0 bases. The CDR3 length is 17 residues.

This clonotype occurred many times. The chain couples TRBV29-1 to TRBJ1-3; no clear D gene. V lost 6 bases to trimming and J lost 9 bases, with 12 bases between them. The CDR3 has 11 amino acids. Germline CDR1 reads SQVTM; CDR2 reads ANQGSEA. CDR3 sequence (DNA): TGCAGCGTCTCGGATGACGGCACCATATATTTT. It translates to CSVSDDGTIYF.

CDR3 sequence (DNA): TGTGCCAGCTCGTCGGGAATGGAGACCCAGTACTTC. Amino acid sequence: CASSSGMETQYF. The gene calls are TRBV18 and TRBJ2-5, with a possible D match to TRBD2 (5 bases). Trimming cost V 6 bases and J 5 bases, with 10 bases left between them. The CDR3 totals 12 residues. Germline V gene sequence: CDR1 KGHSH, CDR2 LQKENI.

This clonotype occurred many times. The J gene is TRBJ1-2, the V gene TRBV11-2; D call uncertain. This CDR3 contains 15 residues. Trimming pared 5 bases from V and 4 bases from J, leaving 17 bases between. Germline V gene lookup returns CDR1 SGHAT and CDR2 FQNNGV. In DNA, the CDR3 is TGTGCCAGCAGCCCGACGGTAGCTAAGGGCTATGGCTACACCTTC. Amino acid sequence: CASSPTVAKGYGYTF.

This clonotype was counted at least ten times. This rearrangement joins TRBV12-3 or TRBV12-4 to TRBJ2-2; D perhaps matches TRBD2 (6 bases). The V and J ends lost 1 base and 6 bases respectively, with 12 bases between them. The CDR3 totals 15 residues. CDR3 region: CASSLGGGAAGELFF. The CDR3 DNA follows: TGTGCCAGCAGTTTAGGCGGAGGGGCCGCCGGGGAGCTGTTTTTT.

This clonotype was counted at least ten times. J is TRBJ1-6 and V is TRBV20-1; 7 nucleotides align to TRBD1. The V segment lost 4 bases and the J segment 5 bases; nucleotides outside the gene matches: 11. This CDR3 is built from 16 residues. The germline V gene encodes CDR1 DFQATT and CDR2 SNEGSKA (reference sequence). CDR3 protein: CSATRAGQGDNSPLHF. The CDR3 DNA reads TGCAGTGCTACAAGGGCAGGGCAGGGGGATAATTCACCCCTCCACTTT.

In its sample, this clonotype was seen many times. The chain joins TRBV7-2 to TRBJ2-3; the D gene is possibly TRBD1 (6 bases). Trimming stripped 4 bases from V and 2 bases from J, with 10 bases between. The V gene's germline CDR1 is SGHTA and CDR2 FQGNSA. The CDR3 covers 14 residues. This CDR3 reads CASSSRGFTDTQYF. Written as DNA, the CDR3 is TGTGCCAGCAGCTCCAGGGGATTCACAGATACGCAGTATTTT.

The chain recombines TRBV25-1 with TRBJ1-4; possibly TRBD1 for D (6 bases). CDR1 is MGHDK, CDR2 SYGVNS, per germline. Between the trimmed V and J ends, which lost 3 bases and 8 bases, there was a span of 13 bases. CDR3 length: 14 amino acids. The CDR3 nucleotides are TGTGCCAGCAGTGAGTGGGCAGGGGAGGAAAAACTGTTTTTT. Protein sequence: CASSEWAGEEKLFF.

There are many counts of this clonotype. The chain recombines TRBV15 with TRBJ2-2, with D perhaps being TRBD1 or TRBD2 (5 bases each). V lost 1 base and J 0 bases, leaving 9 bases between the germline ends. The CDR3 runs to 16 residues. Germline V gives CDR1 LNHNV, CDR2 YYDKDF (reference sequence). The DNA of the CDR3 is TGTGCCACCAGCAGAGGGGACGGTACGAACACCGGGGAGCTGTTTTTT. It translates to CATSRGDGTNTGELFF.